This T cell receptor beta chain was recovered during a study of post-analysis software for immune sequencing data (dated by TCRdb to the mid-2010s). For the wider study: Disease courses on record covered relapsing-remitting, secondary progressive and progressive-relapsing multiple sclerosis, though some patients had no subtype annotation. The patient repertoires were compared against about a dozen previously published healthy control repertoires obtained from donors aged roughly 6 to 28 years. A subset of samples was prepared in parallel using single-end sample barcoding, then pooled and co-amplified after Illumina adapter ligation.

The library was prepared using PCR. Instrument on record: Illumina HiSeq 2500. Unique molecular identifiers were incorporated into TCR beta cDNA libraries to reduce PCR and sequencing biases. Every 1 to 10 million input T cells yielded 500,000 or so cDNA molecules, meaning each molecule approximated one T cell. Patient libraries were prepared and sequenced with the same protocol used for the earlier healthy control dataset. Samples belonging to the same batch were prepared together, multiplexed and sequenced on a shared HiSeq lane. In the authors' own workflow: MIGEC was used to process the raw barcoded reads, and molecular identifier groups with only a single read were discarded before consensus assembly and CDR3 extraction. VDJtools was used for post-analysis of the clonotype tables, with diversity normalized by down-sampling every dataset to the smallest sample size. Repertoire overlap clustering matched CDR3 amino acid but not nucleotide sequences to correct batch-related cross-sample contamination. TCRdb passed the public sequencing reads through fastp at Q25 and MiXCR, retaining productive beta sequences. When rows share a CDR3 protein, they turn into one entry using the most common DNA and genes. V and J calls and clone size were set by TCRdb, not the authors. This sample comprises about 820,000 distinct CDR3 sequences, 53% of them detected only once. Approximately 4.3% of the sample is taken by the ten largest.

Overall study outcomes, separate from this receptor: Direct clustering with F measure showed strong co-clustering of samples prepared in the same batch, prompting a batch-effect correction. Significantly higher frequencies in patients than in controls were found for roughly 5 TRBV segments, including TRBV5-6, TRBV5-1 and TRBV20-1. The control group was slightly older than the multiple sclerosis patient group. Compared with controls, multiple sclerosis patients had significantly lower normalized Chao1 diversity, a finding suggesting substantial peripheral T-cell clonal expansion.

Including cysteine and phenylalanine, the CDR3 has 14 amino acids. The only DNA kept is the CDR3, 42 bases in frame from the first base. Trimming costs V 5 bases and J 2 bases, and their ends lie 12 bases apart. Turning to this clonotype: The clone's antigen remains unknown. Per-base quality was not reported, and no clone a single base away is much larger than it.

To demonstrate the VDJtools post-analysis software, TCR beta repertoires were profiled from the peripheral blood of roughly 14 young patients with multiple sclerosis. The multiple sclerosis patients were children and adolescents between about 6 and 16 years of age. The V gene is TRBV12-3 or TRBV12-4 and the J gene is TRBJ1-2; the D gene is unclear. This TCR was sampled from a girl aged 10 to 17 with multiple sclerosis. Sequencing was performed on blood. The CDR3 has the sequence CASSVRTENYGYTF. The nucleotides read TGTGCCAGCAGTGTACGGACGGAGAACTATGGCTACACCTTC.